Sequencing of this T cell receptor (beta chain) was carried out in a study of beta chain features in type 1 diabetes. Study context: The study found patients and healthy donors alike in age, gender and cell yields. Sorted cell examination encompassed roughly 110,000,000 cells across all samples.

The isolated RNA, all of it, was reverse transcribed, so expressed TCRB transcripts were what got sequenced. Using immunoSEQ multiplex PCR, the repertoire was profiled, and TCRdb retains in-frame clones only, with some absent. The sample records 150,000 to 170,000 clones, 9% to 12% being singletons. General observations from the study: A moderate, significant TCRB CDR3 shortening appeared in type 1 diabetes across four CD4+ subsets. Junctions at VDJ sites from type 1 diabetes patients had fewer insertions and more deletions.

In this sample, this clone turned up a few times. Its antigen is still unknown. The CDR3 has 13 amino acids. The germline CDR1 and CDR2 sequences are LNHDA and SQIVND (reference sequence). Trimming left V 5 bases short and J 5 bases short, with 12 bases between. This clonotype originated in a man aged 25 to 45 with type 1 diabetes. Material: central memory CD4+ T cells from blood. The V and J genes are TRBV19 and TRBJ2-5; D might be TRBD1 (6 bases). In DNA, the CDR3 is TGTGCCAGTAGTGCCTTCGACAGGGAGACCCAGTACTTC. It specifies CASSAFDRETQYF.